One T cell receptor (beta chain) is described in this entry. The sample belongs to a study of T cell changes during pregnancy in multiple sclerosis. Profiled with immunoSEQ multiplex PCR; TCRdb holds only in-frame clones, not every one. The sample contains roughly 72,000 clones, approximately 93% of which appear only once. The sample was CD4+ T cells from peripheral blood mononuclear cells, taken after pregnancy. The sequence derives from a female donor with multiple sclerosis, enrolled in a pregnancy study.

This chain's CDR3 is CASSFTSGYEQYF. CDR3 coding DNA: TGCGCCAGCAGCTTTACTAGTGGGTACGAGCAGTACTTC. This chain links TRBV5-1 with TRBJ2-7, with D possibly matching TRBD2 (5 bases). The CDR3 totals 13 residues. Trimming stripped 2 bases from V and 4 bases from J, with 10 bases between. Germline CDR1 reads SGHRS; CDR2 reads YFSETQ.